This T cell receptor beta chain was sequenced for a study of T cell changes during pregnancy in multiple sclerosis. This CDR3 spans 12 amino acids. Unmatched junction bases numbered 7, after V lost 9 bases and J lost 6 bases. From germline, CDR1 is MDHEN and CDR2 SYDVKM. The protocol was immunoSEQ multiplex PCR, while the TCRdb copy is restricted to in-frame clones and leaves out a portion. The table records under 75,000 clones, over 90% of them present only once. Sequencing was performed on CD4+ T cells from peripheral blood mononuclear cells, taken after pregnancy. The receptor was derived from a female donor with multiple sclerosis, enrolled in a pregnancy study. The chain carries TRBV28 and TRBJ2-7; 8 nucleotides match TRBD1. CDR3 DNA: TGTGCCAGTACGACAGGGGTAGGCGAGCAGTACTTC. Residues: CASTTGVGEQYF.